This T cell receptor beta chain derives from a study of CD8 T cells in ankylosing spondylitis. The TCR beta libraries were generated through quantitative 5'-RACE incorporating molecular barcodes. TCRdb used MiXCR to reprocess the 5' RACE reads, holding one entry per CDR3 protein. The table includes some 30,000 distinct CDR3 sequences, about 7.2% detected once. Study-wide results and caveats: A subset of motif variants has previously been described in the synovial fluid and blood of reactive arthritis.

This clonotype was seen a handful of times. The antigen is undetermined. This CDR3 is 13 amino acids long. V lost 7 bases and J lost 7; bases outside the gene matches: 7. Germline values: CDR1 SGHTA, CDR2 FQGNSA. The TCR sequence derives from a male donor with ankylosing spondylitis or in good health (not recorded which). V is TRBV7-2 and J is TRBJ1-2; TRBD1 matches at 9 bases. The specimen sequenced was blood, either unsorted or a sorted T cell fraction (not recorded which). CDR3 DNA sequence: TGTGCCAGCAACCGACAGGGGGAGTTTGGCTACACCTTC. Protein product: CASNRQGEFGYTF.